A single sample gave rise to the 10 T cell receptor beta chains below, sequenced in a study of cytomegalovirus exposure and HLA in healthy donors. Some clones are missing from TCRdb's copy, which holds only in-frame ones; the method was immunoSEQ multiplex PCR. This table has over 200,000 clones, about 90% appearing once. Sequencing was carried out using PBMCs. All receptors derive from a woman aged 18-29 years in good health and CMV-seronegative.

The J gene is TRBJ2-7, the V gene TRBV14; tentative D call: TRBD1 (5 bases). The CDR3 runs 13 residues. Looked up from germline, CDR1 is SGHDN and CDR2 is FVKESK. V lost 5 bases to trimming and J lost 3 bases, with 11 bases between them. CDR3 nucleotide sequence: TGTGCCAGCAGCTCCAGGGTAAACTACGAGCAGTACTTC. This gives the protein CASSSRVNYEQYF.

The rearrangement joins TRBV11-2 to TRBJ1-3; D unresolved. Trimming took off 2 bases at V and 0 bases at J, with 17 bases between the two ends. Germline loops: CDR1 SGHAT, CDR2 FQNNGV. The CDR3 runs 18 residues. CDR3 loop: CASSLISGGLISGNTIYF. The CDR3 bases are TGTGCCAGCAGCTTAATCTCCGGTGGGCTTATCTCTGGAAACACCATATATTTT.

V and J are TRBV5-1 and TRBJ1-1; TRBD1 might be the D (5 bases). The ends were cut back, 0 bases at V and 11 bases at J, with 20 bases in the middle. This CDR3 has 15 residues. Germline CDR1 reads SGHRS; CDR2 reads YFSETQ. CDR3: CASSLEGGGGGAAFF. In DNA, the CDR3 is TGCGCCAGCAGCTTGGAAGGAGGTGGCGGCGGGGCGGCTTTCTTT.

This clone showed up just once. The chain combines TRBV28 with TRBJ2-1, with 10 nucleotides matching TRBD2. V lost 6 bases to trimming and J lost 4 bases; unmatched junction nucleotides: 6. Germline CDR1 reads MDHEN; CDR2 reads SYDVKM. The length of the CDR3 is 15 residues. Here the CDR3 reads CASRSGGAGYNEQFF. CDR3 coding DNA: TGTGCCAGCAGGAGCGGGGGGGCCGGGTACAATGAGCAGTTCTTC. Drawing the rest from reference TRBV28 and TRBJ2-1, the complete variable domain is DVKVTQSSRYLVKRTGEKVFLECVQDMDHENMFWYRQDPGLGLRLIYFSYDVKMKEKGDIPEGYSVSREKKERFSLILESASTNQTSMYLCASRSGGAGYNEQFFGPGTRLTVL.

V usage is TRBV4-1 and J usage is TRBJ2-3; 9 bases fit TRBD1. J was trimmed by 4 bases and V by 4 bases; bases with no gene match: 12. The CDR3 contains 17 residues. Looked up from germline, CDR1 is MGHRA and CDR2 is YSYEKL. In nucleotides, the CDR3 is TGCGCCAGCAGCCGCCAACCGGGACAGGGTTTACCAGATACGCAGTATTTT. This gives the protein CASSRQPGQGLPDTQYF.

The CDR3: CASSLEQGDTEAFF. In nucleotides, the CDR3 is TGTGCCAGCAGCTTAGAACAGGGGGATACTGAAGCTTTCTTT. This rearrangement joins TRBV11-2 to TRBJ1-1; 8 bases fit TRBD1. Losses at the gene ends were 0 bases for V and 5 bases for J; bases not matched to a gene: 2. The germline gives CDR1 SGHAT, CDR2 FQNNGV. The CDR3 is made up of 14 amino acids.

As DNA, the CDR3 is TGTGCCAGCAGCCCGGCGACAGTGTACAATGAGCAGTTCTTC. Translating gives CASSPATVYNEQFF. The V and J genes are TRBV13 and TRBJ2-1, with D perhaps TRBD1 (5 bases). The V gene's germline CDR1 is PRHDT and CDR2 FYEKMQ (reference sequence). This CDR3 is built from 14 residues. Trimming shortened V by 5 bases and J by 4 bases, and 12 bases separated the two germline ends.

This clone was seen only a few times. The chain carries TRBV30 and TRBJ1-6; TRBD1 agrees at 10 bases. The CDR3 contains 13 residues. Germline CDR1 is GTSNPN and CDR2 is SVGIG (reference sequence). With V trimmed by 8 bases and J by 4 bases, 2 bases remained unmatched. CDR3 in amino acids: CAGTGEYNSPLHF. DNA for the CDR3: TGTGCCGGGACAGGGGAGTATAATTCACCCCTCCACTTT.

The genes are TRBV5-6 and TRBJ1-5; D is unclear. The CDR3 is 14 amino acids. The germline CDR1 and CDR2 sequences are SGHDT and YYEEEE. V lost 0 bases and J lost 6, with 10 bases in between. CDR3 sequence (DNA): TGTGCCAGCAGCTTGGCGTCGGAGAGTCAGCCCCAGCATTTT. Translation gives CASSLASESQPQHF.

The rearrangement links TRBV28 to TRBJ1-5; weak D call: TRBD1 (5 bases). V was trimmed by 5 bases and J by 6 bases, leaving 14 bases between them. The CDR3 runs to 14 residues. Germline CDR1 MDHEN, CDR2 SYDVKM. The DNA for the CDR3 is TGTGCCAGCAGTCGCAGGGATGTGGTTCAGCCCCAGCATTTT. The encoded protein is CASSRRDVVQPQHF.